The clone carrying this TCR beta chain was picked up many times. Its antigen is unidentified. The lymph nodes were axillary draining lymph nodes from breast cancer patients. The data were obtained in a study of breast tumors, draining lymph nodes, adjacent tissues. A single record per CDR3 protein comes from TCRdb applying MiXCR to the multiplex PCR reads. The sample has roughly 80,000 distinct CDR3 sequences, about 21% seen once; the top ten hold around 2.5%. Overall study findings and caveats: Tumor repertoires ranked between lymph nodes and nontumor tissue in diversity, with V and J gene preferences.

This CDR3 comprises 14 residues. Trimming took 3 bases from V and 3 from J, leaving 9 bases between them. Germline V gives CDR1 SGHRS, CDR2 YFSETQ. The clonotype originates from a female donor with breast cancer. Some clones in this sample may be carry-over from other donors' samples. Input material: axillary lymph node tissue. V is TRBV5-1 and J is TRBJ1-4; D perhaps matches TRBD1 (5 bases). CDR3 region: CASSSGNANEKLFF. The CDR3 DNA reads TGCGCCAGCAGCTCAGGGAACGCTAATGAAAAACTGTTTTTT.